Listed below are T cell receptor beta chains from one sample, sequenced in a study of Tregs in tolerant kidney transplant recipients. This table comes from immunoSEQ multiplex PCR, and its TCRdb copy is limited to in-frame clones, with some not included. The table shows tens of thousands of clones, with 91% occurring only once. The material sequenced was CD4+ T cells from blood (PBMCs), taken 24 months after the transplant. These receptors were taken from a human patient who received a combined kidney and bone marrow transplant. Some T cells could come from the graft donor. CDR3s include the opening cysteine and the closing phenylalanine or tryptophan. The D gene is left open where the match is weak. Not every row has a clone size; where given, it reads once, few, many or a size class.

d_call	v_call	clone_size	j_call	cdr3_aa	cdr3_nt
TRBD2	TRBV2	NA	TRBJ2-1	CASSPGGLGLGGEQFF	TGTGCCAGCAGTCCCGGGGGACTAGGTCTGGGCGGTGAGCAGTTCTTC
TRBD2	TRBV10-3	NA	TRBJ2-5	CAIRASGGPIRQETQYF	TGTGCCATCAGGGCTAGCGGGGGGCCAATCCGCCAAGAGACCCAGTACTTC
TRBD1	TRBV10-1	once	TRBJ2-3	CASGDRGRWDTQYF	TGCGCCAGCGGCGACAGGGGGCGTTGGGATACGCAGTATTTT
NA	TRBV7-9	few	TRBJ1-1	CASSSQVNTEAFF	TGTGCCAGCAGCTCACAGGTGAACACTGAAGCTTTCTTT
TRBD2	TRBV4-1	NA	TRBJ2-3	CASSRSGSGLDTQYF	TGCGCCAGCAGCCGCAGCGGGAGCGGTTTAGATACGCAGTATTTT
NA	TRBV11-3	NA	TRBJ1-3	CASSQGPGNTIYF	TGTGCCAGCAGTCAGGGGCCTGGAAACACCATATATTTT
NA	TRBV18	once	TRBJ1-5	CASSPIEGTLHQPQHF	TGTGCCAGCTCGCCAATCGAGGGGACACTTCATCAGCCCCAGCATTTT
NA	TRBV7-2	few	TRBJ1-1	CASSLGQSYTEAFF	TGTGCCAGCAGCTTAGGACAGAGCTACACTGAAGCTTTCTTT
NA	TRBV19	NA	TRBJ2-1	CASSNTGLEQFF	TGTGCCAGTAGTAACACAGGGTTGGAGCAGTTCTTC
NA	TRBV5-4	NA	TRBJ2-1	CASRSDSYNEQFF	TGTGCCAGCAGGTCAGACAGCTACAATGAGCAGTTCTTC
TRBD1	TRBV6-1	NA	TRBJ1-2	CASSRGGQGSYGYTF	TGTGCCAGCAGTAGAGGGGGACAGGGTAGCTATGGCTACACCTTC
NA	TRBV7-9	NA	TRBJ1-4	CASSLDSELFF	TGTGCCAGCAGCCTAGATTCAGAACTGTTTTTT
TRBD1	TRBV19	NA	TRBJ1-1	CASSIGQGASNTEAFF	TGTGCCAGTAGTATAGGACAGGGGGCGTCGAACACTGAAGCTTTCTTT
NA	TRBV30	once	TRBJ1-1	CAWREQGPSAFF	TGTGCCTGGAGGGAACAGGGCCCCTCAGCTTTCTTT
TRBD2	TRBV7-9	NA	TRBJ2-5	CASSLGTSGGQETQYF	TGTGCCAGCAGCTTAGGGACTAGCGGGGGTCAAGAGACCCAGTACTTC
NA	TRBV11-3	once	TRBJ1-1	CASSLGGEATEAFF	TGTGCCAGCAGCCTCGGGGGGGAGGCGACTGAAGCTTTCTTT
TRBD2	TRBV19	NA	TRBJ2-1	CASSPGLAYNEQFF	TGTGCCAGTAGTCCGGGACTAGCCTACAATGAGCAGTTCTTC
TRBD1	TRBV5-5	NA	TRBJ2-7	CASRRMTGGTYEQYF	TGTGCCAGCAGACGAATGACAGGGGGGACCTACGAGCAGTACTTC
NA	TRBV11-2	NA	TRBJ1-1	CASSLVAGLNTEAFF	TGTGCCAGCAGCTTAGTAGCGGGATTGAACACTGAAGCTTTCTTT
TRBD1	TRBV28	NA	TRBJ1-2	CASSRPDRLKGGYTF	TGTGCCAGCAGTCGACCGGACAGGTTAAAGGGGGGCTACACCTTC
TRBD2	TRBV13	NA	TRBJ2-7	CASSRQAGSYEQYF	TGTGCCAGCAGCCGGCAAGCGGGATCCTACGAGCAGTACTTC
TRBD1	TRBV7-9	NA	TRBJ1-2	CASSRDSPNYGYTF	TGTGCCAGCAGCCGGGACAGCCCAAACTATGGCTACACCTTC
TRBD1	TRBV5-4	NA	TRBJ1-1	CASSQGVENTEAFF	TGTGCCAGCAGCCAGGGGGTTGAGAACACTGAAGCTTTCTTT
NA	TRBV4-2	NA	TRBJ2-5	CASSQVGGTLQETQYF	TGTGCCAGCAGCCAAGTAGGCGGAACCCTCCAAGAGACCCAGTACTTC
NA	TRBV18	NA	TRBJ2-2	CASSPRGTDGELFF	TGTGCCAGCTCCCCTAGGGGGACGGACGGGGAGCTGTTTTTT
TRBD2	TRBV7-6	NA	TRBJ2-5	CASSPGGAYQETQYF	TGTGCCAGCAGCCCCGGGGGGGCGTACCAAGAGACCCAGTACTTC
TRBD1	TRBV27	NA	TRBJ2-7	CASSKQGAGYEQYF	TGTGCCAGCAGTAAACAGGGGGCCGGCTACGAGCAGTACTTC
TRBD1	TRBV9	NA	TRBJ2-7	CASSGGTGGSYEQYF	TGTGCCAGCAGCGGAGGGACAGGGGGATCCTACGAGCAGTACTTC
NA	TRBV18	NA	TRBJ2-1	CASSHGQQGLSYNEQFF	TGTGCCAGCTCACACGGGCAGCAGGGTCTCTCCTACAATGAGCAGTTCTTC
TRBD1	TRBV27	NA	TRBJ1-2	CASRRGRQGSDGYTF	TGTGCCAGCAGAAGAGGACGACAGGGAAGCGATGGCTACACCTTC
NA	TRBV30	NA	TRBJ2-2	CAWSAQWSGELFF	TGTGCCTGGAGTGCCCAGTGGTCCGGGGAGCTGTTTTTT
TRBD1	TRBV11-3	NA	TRBJ1-6	CASSLGDRGGSPLHF	TGTGCCAGCAGCTTAGGTGACAGGGGTGGATCACCCCTCCACTTT
NA	TRBV4-2	NA	TRBJ1-6	CASSQDGGDSPLHF	TGTGCCAGCAGCCAAGATGGAGGGGATTCACCCCTCCACTTT
NA	TRBV7-9	NA	TRBJ2-5	CASSSGETQYF	TGTGCCAGCAGCTCCGGAGAGACCCAGTACTTC
NA	TRBV7-9	NA	TRBJ2-3	CASSLGTDTQYF	TGTGCCAGCAGTCTAGGCACAGATACGCAGTATTTT
NA	TRBV6-6	NA	TRBJ2-7	CASSYGGGTYEQYF	TGTGCCAGCAGTTACGGGGGCGGTACCTACGAGCAGTACTTC
TRBD1	TRBV9	NA	TRBJ2-5	CASSVGDRGAETQYF	TGTGCCAGCAGCGTAGGGGACAGGGGGGCCGAGACCCAGTACTTC